The rows below give T cell receptor beta chains drawn from one sample of a study of shared clonotypes between healthy human individuals. The assay was immunoSEQ multiplex PCR, and TCRdb's table has in-frame clones only and misses some. Of about 2 million clones listed, 85% to 95% are singletons. The sample was naive CD4+ T cells sorted from blood. The receptors come from a man between 18 and 29 years old in good health. Each CDR3 is given with its conserved first and last residue. D genes are given only for firm matches. Some rows have no size entry. The others give once, few or many, or a class for an expanded clone.

v_gene	d_gene	abundance	j_gene	CDR3nt	CDR3aa
TRBV5-6	NA	NA	TRBJ1-4	TGTGCCAGCAGCTTGGTAGGTCACGAAAAACTGTTTTTT	CASSLVGHEKLFF
TRBV27	NA	NA	TRBJ2-7	TGTGCCAGCAGTGGGTACGAGCAGTACTTC	CASSGYEQYF
TRBV28	NA	NA	TRBJ1-5	TGTGCCAGCACCCTAGGAGGTGGGGGAAATCAGCCCCAGCATTTT	CASTLGGGGNQPQHF
TRBV7-9	TRBD1	NA	TRBJ2-2	TGTGCCAGCAGCTTAGTGGACAGGGTCGTGGCCGGGGAGCTGTTTTTT	CASSLVDRVVAGELFF
TRBV2	NA	NA	TRBJ2-2	TGTGCCAGCAGGAAGGGACGGATTTCGTTCGCGAACACCGGGGAGCTGTTTTTT	CASRKGRISFANTGELFF
TRBV13	NA	once	TRBJ2-1	TGTGCCAGCAGCTTGGAGGCCCGGGGTGAGGCCGAGCAGTTCTTC	CASSLEARGEAEQFF
TRBV19	TRBD1	NA	TRBJ2-5	TGTGCCAGTAGTCCCGGGACAGGGGGCGCGGAGACCCAGTACTTC	CASSPGTGGAETQYF
TRBV7-2	TRBD1	NA	TRBJ1-5	TGTGCCAGCAGCTGGGGACAGGGTGACCAGCCCCAGCATTTT	CASSWGQGDQPQHF
TRBV5-4	NA	once	TRBJ2-3	TGTGCCAGCAGCTCCTCGGGGCCCGGGGGCACAGATACGCAGTATTTT	CASSSSGPGGTDTQYF
TRBV27	NA	NA	TRBJ2-2	TGTGCCAGCAGTTTAGGGGTGAACACCGGGGAGCTGTTTTTT	CASSLGVNTGELFF
TRBV7-9	TRBD1	NA	TRBJ2-7	TGTGCCAGCAGCTTTACACAGGGGGGCCACGAGCAGTACTTC	CASSFTQGGHEQYF
TRBV7-2	TRBD1	NA	TRBJ1-2	TGTGCCAGCAGCCGGACAGGGGGCCCCTTCCAGTACACCTTC	CASSRTGGPFQYTF
TRBV19	TRBD1	NA	TRBJ1-1	TGTGCCAGTAGTAGCCAAGGACAGGGAACTGAAGCTTTCTTT	CASSSQGQGTEAFF